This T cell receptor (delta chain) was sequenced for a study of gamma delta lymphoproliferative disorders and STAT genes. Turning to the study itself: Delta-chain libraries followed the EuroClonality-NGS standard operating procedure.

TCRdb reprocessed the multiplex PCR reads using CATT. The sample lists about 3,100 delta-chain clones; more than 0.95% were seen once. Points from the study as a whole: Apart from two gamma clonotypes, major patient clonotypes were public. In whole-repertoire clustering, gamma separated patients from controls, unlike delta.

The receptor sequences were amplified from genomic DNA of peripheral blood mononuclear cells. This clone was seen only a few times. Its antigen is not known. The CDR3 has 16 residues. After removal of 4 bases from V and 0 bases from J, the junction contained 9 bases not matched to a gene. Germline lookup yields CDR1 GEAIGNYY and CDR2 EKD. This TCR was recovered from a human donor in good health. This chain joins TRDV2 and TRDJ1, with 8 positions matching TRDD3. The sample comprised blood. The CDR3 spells CACDRVGGGYTDKLIF. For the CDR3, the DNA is TGTGCCTGTGATCGTGTCGGTGGGGGATACACCGATAAACTCATCTTT.